These 21 T cell receptor beta chains were all obtained from the same sample, sequenced in a study of OX40 agonist ivuxolimab in advanced cancers. The protocol used for the library was the immunoSEQ multiplex PCR assay. The table was pulled from immuneACCESS by TCRdb, which kept in-frame rearrangements only. Such tables lose some clones; where checked, under half of the loss comes from unresolved V genes, and the rest has no known cause. For this sample there are over 70,000 clones; roughly 91% appear just once. The leading ten clones occupy 0.25% to 0.35% of the sample. Sequenced material: CD4+ or CD8+ T cells sorted from blood, taken in a trial of the OX40 agonist ivuxolimab. The receptors derive from an adult with an advanced solid tumor such as melanoma, head and neck, liver or kidney cancer.

The chain combines TRBV5-1 with TRBJ2-7, with D perhaps assigned TRBD1 or TRBD2 (6 bases each). V gave up 7 bases and J gave up 8 bases, with 19 bases separating them. The germline V gene has CDR1 SGHRS and CDR2 YFSETQ. The CDR3 runs 13 residues. This chain's CDR3 is CASGLGDGGKQYF. The DNA of the CDR3 is TGCGCCAGCGGCCTAGGGGACGGGGGCAAGCAGTACTTC.

CDR3 bases: TGTGCCAGCAGCCTATCAGGACTAGCGGGAGTAGGGGGAGGCGGGGAGCTGTTTTTT. This translates into CASSLSGLAGVGGGGELFF. This chain joins TRBV7-2 and TRBJ2-2; TRBD2 aligns across 13 bases. The CDR3 has 19 amino acids. Germline assignment: CDR1 SGHTA and CDR2 FQGNSA. V shed 5 bases, J shed 7 bases, and the junction held 16 bases outside the gene matches.

V is TRBV2 and J is TRBJ2-1; 9 bases are a match to TRBD1. The germline CDR1 and CDR2 sequences are SNHLY and FYNNEI. CDR3 length equals 14 residues. After removal of 6 bases from V and 7 bases from J, the junction contained 7 bases not matched to a gene. CDR3 sequence (DNA): TGTGCCAGCAGATCTGGGACAGGGTTAAATGAGCAGTTCTTC. As protein: CASRSGTGLNEQFF.

V usage is TRBV6-6 and J usage is TRBJ2-5; D remains unclear. V lost 0 bases, J lost 10 bases, and 12 bases lay in between. Germline V gives CDR1 MNHNY, CDR2 SVGAGI (reference sequence). The CDR3 has 13 amino acids. CDR3 protein: CASSYSGWAVQYF. The CDR3 nucleotides are TGTGCCAGCAGTTACTCCGGGTGGGCAGTCCAGTACTTC.

This clone occurred once. V usage is TRBV25-1 and J usage is TRBJ2-1; 11 bases match TRBD2. This CDR3 has 14 amino acids. In germline, CDR1 is MGHDK, CDR2 SYGVNS. V was clipped by 8 bases and J by 8 bases; unmatched bases: 8. The CDR3 region has the DNA TGTGCCAGCTCACTAGCGGGAGCTAGCGATGAGCAGTTCTTC. Translating gives CASSLAGASDEQFF.

DNA for the CDR3: TGTGCCATAGGTGAGGGCTACTCTGGAAACACCATATATTTT. This codes for CAIGEGYSGNTIYF. The rearrangement uses TRBV28 and TRBJ1-3; the D is unclear. V lost 10 bases, J lost 0 bases, and 13 bases lay in between. This CDR3 is 14 amino acids long. The germline V gene has CDR1 MDHEN and CDR2 SYDVKM.

V is TRBV19 and J is TRBJ2-5, with D unresolved. Trimming stripped 7 bases from V and 5 bases from J, with 14 bases between. The CDR3 is 13 amino acids. Germline lookup yields CDR1 LNHDA and CDR2 SQIVND (reference sequence). The CDR3 DNA follows: TGTGCCAGTATGAAGCAGGCCGGGGAGACCCAGTACTTC. Translating it yields CASMKQAGETQYF.

The chain combines TRBV2 with TRBJ1-2, with D possibly matching TRBD1 (6 bases). Trimming took 7 bases from V and 5 from J, leaving 14 bases between them. CDR1 and CDR2 (germline): SNHLY, FYNNEI. The CDR3 extends over 13 amino acids. The CDR3 nucleotides read TGTGCCAGCAAAATAGGGGGTTTTTATGGCTACACCTTC. This codes for CASKIGGFYGYTF.

The rearrangement joins TRBV7-2 to TRBJ1-2, with a possible D match to TRBD1 (5 bases). The CDR3 runs 13 residues. Trimming removed 1 base from V and 12 bases from J, with 15 bases in between. CDR1 is SGHTA and CDR2 is FQGNSA in the germline V gene. The CDR3 sequence: CASSLVIGATHTF. DNA for the CDR3: TGTGCCAGCAGCTTAGTGATAGGGGCCACCCACACCTTC.

CDR3 in amino acids: CASSTYNQGGGGYTF. CDR3 DNA sequence: TGTGCCAGCAGCACCTATAACCAGGGGGGAGGCGGCTACACCTTC. The genes are TRBV21-1 and TRBJ1-2; the DNA was not used to check the table's D call, TRBD1. TRBV21-1 is an annotated pseudogene. The CDR3 runs to 15 residues.

This sequence joins TRBV27 and TRBJ2-7; D might be TRBD2 (5 bases). Per the germline V gene, CDR1 is MNHEY and CDR2 is SMNVEV (reference sequence). The CDR3 consists of 14 residues. V shed 6 bases and J shed 5 bases, with 17 bases lying between them. The CDR3 loop is CASRRPGLIDEQYF. The CDR3 nucleotides are TGTGCCAGCAGGCGACCGGGATTAATCGACGAGCAGTACTTC.

The chain couples TRBV5-1 to TRBJ2-1; 10 bases are a match to TRBD2. Per germline, CDR1 SGHRS and CDR2 YFSETQ. The CDR3 is made up of 15 amino acids. The V gene end was trimmed by 2 bases and the J gene end by 4 bases; junction bases not matched to a gene: 3. This CDR3 reads CASSFGLAEYNEQFF. In nucleotides, the CDR3 is TGCGCCAGCAGCTTCGGACTAGCGGAATACAATGAGCAGTTCTTC. Combining the CDR3 with reference TRBV5-1 and TRBJ2-1 gives the whole variable domain KAGVTQTPRYLIKTRGQQVTLSCSPISGHRSVSWYQQTPGQGLQFLFEYFSETQRNKGNFPGRFSGRQFSNSRSEMNVSTLELGDSALYLCASSFGLAEYNEQFFGPGTRLTVL.

The chain links TRBV5-6 to TRBJ2-7, with 14 bases fitting TRBD2. CDR1 and CDR2 from the germline V gene are SGHDT and YYEEEE. CDR3 size: 15 residues. The V gene end was trimmed by 4 bases and the J gene end by 4 bases; junction bases not matched to a gene: 4. The CDR3 loop reads CASSQRTSGRYEQYF. CDR3 DNA sequence: TGTGCCAGCAGCCAAAGGACTAGCGGGAGGTACGAGCAGTACTTC.

The gene calls are TRBV11-3 and TRBJ2-1; 7 nucleotides line up with TRBD2. The germline gives CDR1 SGHNT, CDR2 YENEEA. This CDR3 comprises 15 residues. V was clipped by 4 bases and J by 2 bases; unmatched bases: 5. The CDR3 sequence: CASSSSGGTYNEQFF. The CDR3 DNA reads TGTGCCAGCAGCTCCTCGGGGGGAACCTACAATGAGCAGTTCTTC.

This chain uses TRBV25-1 with TRBJ2-7, with 8 bases lining up with TRBD2. This CDR3 comprises 15 residues. The V gene's germline CDR1 is MGHDK and CDR2 SYGVNS. With 0 bases clipped from V and 3 bases from J, the junction kept 4 bases outside the gene matches. The CDR3 nucleotides read TGTGCCAGCAGTGAATATGGTAGCGGGAACTACGAGCAGTACTTC. Residues: CASSEYGSGNYEQYF.

This clone was counted a single time. The genes are TRBV18 and TRBJ1-2, with D uncertain. This CDR3 is 17 amino acids long. The V gene's germline CDR1 is KGHSH and CDR2 LQKENI. V was trimmed by 0 bases and J by 2 bases, leaving 16 bases between them. The CDR3 DNA follows: TGTGCCAGCTCACCACCCCCAAGAGCGATATACAACTATGGCTACACCTTC. Translation gives CASSPPPRAIYNYGYTF.

The V gene is TRBV28, the J gene TRBJ1-5; maybe TRBD1 (5 bases). V was trimmed by 2 bases and J by 6 bases, leaving 11 bases between them. This CDR3 has 14 amino acids. CDR1 and CDR2 from the germline V gene are MDHEN and SYDVKM. CDR3 in amino acids: CASSLPGGTQPQHF. The CDR3 coding sequence is TGTGCCAGCAGTTTACCAGGAGGGACTCAGCCCCAGCATTTT.

The gene calls are TRBV28 and TRBJ2-7, with D maybe TRBD1 (6 bases). The CDR3 loop spans 14 amino acids. Germline loops: CDR1 MDHEN, CDR2 SYDVKM. Trimming removed 7 bases at V and 5 bases at J, with 18 bases between. The CDR3 sequence: CASTPGQGSDEQYF. CDR3 DNA sequence: TGTGCCAGCACCCCGGGACAAGGGTCGGACGAGCAGTACTTC.

This clone showed up just a few times. This chain uses TRBV7-9 with TRBJ2-2; TRBD2 might be the D (7 bases). Trimming took off 0 bases at V and 6 bases at J, with 8 bases between the two ends. Germline values: CDR1 SEHNR, CDR2 FQNEAQ (reference sequence). The CDR3 consists of 14 residues. DNA of the CDR3: TGTGCCAGCAGCTTAGCCGGGGGGCCCGGGGAGCTGTTTTTT. Its translation is CASSLAGGPGELFF.

The table lists this clone with a few counts. The CDR3 DNA reads TGCGCCAGCAGCCAACCTCTAGCGTCCACCGGGGAGCTGTTTTTT. Translated, it gives CASSQPLASTGELFF. This chain uses TRBV4-1 with TRBJ2-2, with a possible D match to TRBD2 (6 bases). V was cut by 2 bases and J by 4 bases, with 11 bases left in between. Germline-derived CDR1 and CDR2 are MGHRA and YSYEKL. There are 15 residues in the CDR3.

The chain carries TRBV7-9 and TRBJ2-5; D not certain. This CDR3 spans 14 amino acids. Per the germline V gene, CDR1 is SEHNR and CDR2 is FQNEAQ (reference sequence). The ends were cut back, 3 bases at V and 1 base at J, with 9 bases in the middle. CDR3 in amino acids: CASSLARTQETQYF. The CDR3 bases are TGTGCCAGCAGCTTGGCCAGGACCCAAGAGACCCAGTACTTC.